One and the same sample provided the 20 T cell receptor beta chains below, sequenced in a study of blood T cell repertoires in COVID-19. TCRdb keeps only in-frame clones here, not all; method: immunoSEQ multiplex PCR. The sample consists of over 250,000 clones, over 75% of them appearing once. Sequencing input: peripheral blood. These TCRs come from a woman in her seventies with acute or convalescent COVID-19.

Concerning this clone itself: The same CDR3 is also encoded by other DNA sequences in this sample. The chain is built from TRBV7-2 and TRBJ2-3; 8 bases match TRBD1. The length of the CDR3 is 13 residues. J gave up 6 bases and V 4 bases, and 3 bases lay outside the gene matches. Germline assignment: CDR1 SGHTA and CDR2 FQGNSA. The CDR3 DNA reads TGTGCCAGCAGCTCTCAGGGGGCTGATACGCAGTATTTT. Translation: CASSSQGADTQYF. Filled out from reference TRBV7-2 and TRBJ2-3, the complete variable domain reads GAGVSQSPSNKVTEKGKDVELRCDPISGHTALYWYRQSLGQGLEFLIYFQGNSAPDKSGLPSDRFSAERTGGSVSTLTIQRTQQEDSAVYLCASSSQGADTQYFGPGTRLTVL.

J is TRBJ1-5 and V is TRBV2; D call uncertain. CDR1 is SNHLY and CDR2 is FYNNEI in the germline V gene. V gave up 7 bases and J gave up 4 bases, with 11 bases separating them. The CDR3 extends over 13 amino acids. CDR3 nucleotide sequence: TGTGCCAGCATGGGGAGGGCGAATCAGCCCCAGCATTTT. Protein product: CASMGRANQPQHF.

The chain combines TRBV7-2 with TRBJ2-2; 8 bases are a match to TRBD2. Per germline, CDR1 SGHTA and CDR2 FQGNSA. This CDR3 has 14 residues. CDR3 in DNA: TGTGCGACCCGTAGCGGGGCGAACACCGGGGAGCTGTTTTTT. Amino acid sequence: CATRSGANTGELFF.

This chain joins TRBV19 and TRBJ1-5, with D hard to call. This CDR3 has 16 amino acids. Germline loops: CDR1 LNHDA, CDR2 SQIVND (reference sequence). Trimming took 0 bases from V and 5 from J, leaving 14 bases between them. The chain's CDR3 is CASSIDGVLRDQPQHF. CDR3 nucleotide sequence: TGTGCCAGTAGTATAGACGGGGTCCTTAGGGATCAGCCCCAGCATTTT.

This sequence joins TRBV12-5 and TRBJ2-1, with 8 bases matching TRBD2. V trimming: 5 bases; J trimming: 9 bases; junction bases outside the gene matches: 6. Looked up from germline, CDR1 is LGHNT and CDR2 is FRNRAP. CDR3 size: 13 residues. For the CDR3, the DNA is TGTGCTAGTGGTCTCAAAGCGGGGGTTGAGCAGTTCTTC. Amino acid sequence: CASGLKAGVEQFF.

The gene calls are TRBV18 and TRBJ1-5, with D perhaps TRBD1 (6 bases). V lost 6 bases and J lost 5, with 11 bases in between. There are 13 residues in the CDR3. The germline CDR1 and CDR2 sequences are KGHSH and LQKENI. CDR3 nucleotide sequence: TGTGCCAGCTCCCAGGGGCTGGATCAGCCCCAGCATTTT. Its translation is CASSQGLDQPQHF.

This chain joins TRBV5-6 and TRBJ1-4; D gene unclear. V lost 4 bases, J lost 3 bases, and 16 bases lay in between. The CDR3 is 16 residues long. Germline V CDR1 and CDR2: SGHDT, YYEEEE. CDR3 region: CASSGTGRVANEKLFF. CDR3 coding DNA: TGTGCCAGCAGCGGCACGGGAAGGGTCGCTAATGAAAAACTGTTTTTT.

The V gene is TRBV5-1, the J gene TRBJ1-2; the D gene is possibly TRBD1 (6 bases). Trimming cost V 4 bases and J 1 base, with 17 bases left between them. Germline CDR1 reads SGHRS; CDR2 reads YFSETQ. The CDR3 totals 16 residues. The CDR3 sequence is CASSPTPGHINYGYTF. The CDR3 nucleotides are TGCGCCAGCAGCCCTACACCGGGACATATTAACTATGGCTACACCTTC.

The chain has TRBV11-1 and TRBJ2-3; D possibly corresponds to TRBD2 (5 bases). The V gene's germline CDR1 is SGHAT and CDR2 FQDESV (reference sequence). V was pared by 4 bases and J by 4 bases, with 15 bases between. The CDR3 spans 15 residues. CDR3 DNA sequence: TGTGCCAGCAGCTCAGTAGGCCTAGCCTCAGATACGCAGTATTTT. It yields the protein CASSSVGLASDTQYF.

Concerning this clone itself: An end of the junction does not agree with germline; a read error may underlie this. The V call is TRBV11-2, the J call TRBJ1-2; TRBD1 matches 7 bases. Germline V gene data show CDR1 as SGHAT and CDR2 as FQNNGV. CDR3 length: 12 amino acids. CDR3 region: CASSTQGRDSIF. The CDR3 bases are TGTGCCAGCAGCACTCAGGGGCGGGACAGCATCTTC.

This clone was detected only a few times. This chain connects TRBV6-6 to TRBJ2-7, with 8 bases fitting TRBD2. V shed 2 bases, J shed 7 bases, and the junction held 7 bases outside the gene matches. Per the germline V gene, CDR1 is MNHNY and CDR2 is SVGAGI (reference sequence). The CDR3 runs to 14 residues. CDR3 nucleotides: TGTGCCAGCAGTTACACAGGACTAGCCGGTGAGCAGTACTTC. It specifies CASSYTGLAGEQYF.

This sequence joins TRBV25-1 and TRBJ1-4; the D is unclear. In germline, CDR1 is MGHDK, CDR2 SYGVNS. CDR3 length: 14 residues. V was pared by 8 bases and J by 0 bases, with 10 bases between. CDR3 region: CASRAGTTNEKLFF. For the CDR3, the DNA is TGTGCCAGCCGAGCCGGGACAACTAATGAAAAACTGTTTTTT.

This chain joins TRBV6-5 and TRBJ1-2, with no clear D. V lost 4 bases and J 6 bases, leaving 15 bases between the germline ends. The CDR3 sequence is 14 residues long. Germline V CDR1 and CDR2: MNHEY, SVGAGI. The CDR3 DNA follows: TGTGCCAGCAGTTTACTCGGCACAGCGGATGGCTACACCTTC. Protein: CASSLLGTADGYTF.

The chain employs TRBV10-3 and TRBJ1-1, with D unclear. The CDR3 runs 13 residues. Between the trimmed V and J ends, which lost 4 bases and 1 base, there was a span of 7 bases. Looked up from germline, CDR1 is ENHRY and CDR2 is SYGVKD. The CDR3 DNA is TGTGCCATCAGTGTCGCCGGGAACACTGAAGCTTTCTTT. Its translation: CAISVAGNTEAFF.

The chain uses TRBV6-5 and TRBJ1-2; 7 bases fit TRBD1. The CDR3 extends over 14 amino acids. Germline trimming cut 2 bases from V and 4 bases from J; bases unmatched to any gene: 4. Germline loops: CDR1 MNHEY, CDR2 SVGAGI. This CDR3 is CASSYVAGGYGYTF. The CDR3 nucleotides read TGTGCCAGCAGTTACGTAGCAGGGGGCTATGGCTACACCTTC.

The chain combines TRBV6-5 with TRBJ1-1; maybe TRBD1 (5 bases). This CDR3 contains 13 residues. V gave up 6 bases and J gave up 3 bases, with 11 bases separating them. Germline V gene data show CDR1 as MNHEY and CDR2 as SVGAGI. The CDR3 coding sequence is TGTGCCAGCAGCTGGGGGGTTGACACTGAAGCTTTCTTT. Protein product: CASSWGVDTEAFF.

The chain employs TRBV2 and TRBJ1-2; 11 positions match TRBD1. The CDR3 is 13 residues long. The junction had 4 bases not matched to a gene; V was cut back by 6 bases and J by 7 bases. Germline loops: CDR1 SNHLY, CDR2 FYNNEI. CDR3: CASRVGTGGGYTF. As DNA, the CDR3 is TGTGCCAGCAGAGTCGGGACAGGGGGTGGCTACACCTTC.

This chain joins TRBV3-1 (or the pseudogene TRBV3-2) and TRBJ2-1, with TRBD1 identical over 7 bases. With 3 bases clipped from V and 15 bases from J, the junction kept 5 bases outside the gene matches. Germline-derived CDR1 and CDR2 are LGHDT and YNNKEL (reference sequence). The CDR3 length is 11 residues. CDR3 nucleotide sequence: TGTGCCAGCAGCCAGGGGACAGAAGGGTTCTTC. This sequence encodes CASSQGTEGFF.

The chain joins TRBV30 to TRBJ2-7; 7 bases line up with TRBD1. The CDR3 is 12 amino acids. Germline assignment: CDR1 GTSNPN and CDR2 SVGIG (reference sequence). With V trimmed by 1 base and J by 3 bases, 0 bases remained unmatched. The CDR3 DNA sequence: TGTGCCTGGAGTGGGACAGGCTACGAGCAGTACTTC. This codes for CAWSGTGYEQYF.

The gene calls are TRBV5-1 and TRBJ2-7; D gene ambiguous. The CDR3 has 15 amino acids. Trimming shortened V by 0 bases and J by 2 bases, and 12 bases separated the two germline ends. Germline-derived CDR1 and CDR2 are SGHRS and YFSETQ. The CDR3 sequence: CASSLVSGRPYEQYF. The CDR3, as DNA: TGCGCCAGCAGCTTGGTATCAGGCAGGCCCTACGAGCAGTACTTC.